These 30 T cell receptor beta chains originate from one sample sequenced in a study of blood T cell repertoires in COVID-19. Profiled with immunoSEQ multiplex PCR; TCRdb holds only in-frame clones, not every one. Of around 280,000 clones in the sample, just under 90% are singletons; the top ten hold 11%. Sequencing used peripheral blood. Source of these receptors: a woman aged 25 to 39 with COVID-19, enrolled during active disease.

This CDR3 reads CASSKAPGEYEQYF. The CDR3 region has the DNA TGTGCCAGCAGCAAAGCTCCAGGGGAGTACGAGCAGTACTTC. This rearrangement joins TRBV21-1 to TRBJ2-7; the table's D gene call, TRBD1, was not cross checked with the DNA. TRBV21-1 counts as a pseudogene. The length of the CDR3 is 14 residues.

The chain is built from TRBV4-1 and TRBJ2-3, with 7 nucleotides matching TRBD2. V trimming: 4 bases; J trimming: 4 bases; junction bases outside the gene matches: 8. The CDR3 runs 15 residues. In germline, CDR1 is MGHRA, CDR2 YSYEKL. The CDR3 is CASSRHGGDSDTQYF. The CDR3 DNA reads TGCGCCAGCAGCCGCCATGGGGGGGATTCAGATACGCAGTATTTT.

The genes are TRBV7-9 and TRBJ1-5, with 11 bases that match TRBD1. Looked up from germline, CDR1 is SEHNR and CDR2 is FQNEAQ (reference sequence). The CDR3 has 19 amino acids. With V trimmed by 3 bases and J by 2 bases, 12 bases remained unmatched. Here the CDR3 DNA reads TGTGCCAGCAGCTTCCACCCGGACAGGGGGCATTTTGGCAATCAGCCCCAGCATTTT. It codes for CASSFHPDRGHFGNQPQHF.

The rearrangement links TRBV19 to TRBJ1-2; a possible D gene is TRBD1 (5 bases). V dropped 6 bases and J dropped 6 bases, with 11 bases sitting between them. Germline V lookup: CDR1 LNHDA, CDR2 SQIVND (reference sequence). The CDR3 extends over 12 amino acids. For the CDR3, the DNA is TGTGCCAGTAGGGACGACAGTCATGGCTACACCTTC. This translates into CASRDDSHGYTF. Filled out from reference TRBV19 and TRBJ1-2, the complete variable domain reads DGGITQSPKYLFRKEGQNVTLSCEQNLNHDAMYWYRQDPGQGLRLIYYSQIVNDFQKGDIAEGYSVSREKKESFPLTVTSAQKNPTAFYLCASRDDSHGYTFGSGTRLTVV.

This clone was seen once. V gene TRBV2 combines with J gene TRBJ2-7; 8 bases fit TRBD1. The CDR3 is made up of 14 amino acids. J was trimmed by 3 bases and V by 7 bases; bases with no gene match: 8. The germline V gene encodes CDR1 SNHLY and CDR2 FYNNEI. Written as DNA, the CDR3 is TGTGCCAGCATCGTGACAGGGGTGTTCTACGAGCAGTACTTC. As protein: CASIVTGVFYEQYF.

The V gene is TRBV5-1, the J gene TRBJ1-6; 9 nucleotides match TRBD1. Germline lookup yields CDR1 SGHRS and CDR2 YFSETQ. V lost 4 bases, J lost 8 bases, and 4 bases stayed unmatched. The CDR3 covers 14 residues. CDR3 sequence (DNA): TGCGCCAGCAGCCAACAGGGGGCCGATTCACCCCTCCACTTT. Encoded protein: CASSQQGADSPLHF.

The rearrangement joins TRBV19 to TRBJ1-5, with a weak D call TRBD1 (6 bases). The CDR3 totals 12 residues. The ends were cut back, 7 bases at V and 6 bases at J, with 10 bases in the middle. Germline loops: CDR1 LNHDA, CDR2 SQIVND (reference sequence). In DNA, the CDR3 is TGTGCCAGTACCCAGGGGATTCAGCCCCAGCATTTT. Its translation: CASTQGIQPQHF.

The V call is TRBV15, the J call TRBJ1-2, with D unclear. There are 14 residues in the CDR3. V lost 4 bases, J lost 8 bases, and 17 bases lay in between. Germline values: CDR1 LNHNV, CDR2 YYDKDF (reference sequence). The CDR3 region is CATSNAVLEPGYTF. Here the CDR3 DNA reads TGTGCCACCAGCAATGCAGTCCTGGAGCCCGGCTACACCTTC.

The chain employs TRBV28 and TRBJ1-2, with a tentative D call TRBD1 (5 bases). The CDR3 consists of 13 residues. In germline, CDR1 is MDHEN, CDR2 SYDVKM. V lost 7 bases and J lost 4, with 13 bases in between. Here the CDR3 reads CASTTGGTYGYTF. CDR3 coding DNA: TGTGCCAGCACCACCGGGGGGACCTATGGCTACACCTTC.

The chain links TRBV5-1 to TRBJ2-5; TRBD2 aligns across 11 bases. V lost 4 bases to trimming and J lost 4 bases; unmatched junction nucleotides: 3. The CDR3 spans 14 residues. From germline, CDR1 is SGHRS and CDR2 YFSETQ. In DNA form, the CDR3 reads TGCGCCAGCAGCCAAACTAGCGGGGGAGAGACCCAGTACTTC. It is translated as CASSQTSGGETQYF.

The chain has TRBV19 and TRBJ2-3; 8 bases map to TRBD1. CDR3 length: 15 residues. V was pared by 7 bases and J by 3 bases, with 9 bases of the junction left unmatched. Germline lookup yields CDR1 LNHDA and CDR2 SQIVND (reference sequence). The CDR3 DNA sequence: TGTGCCAGTACCGGGGGCAGGGGGCTTACAGATACGCAGTATTTT. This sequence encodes CASTGGRGLTDTQYF.

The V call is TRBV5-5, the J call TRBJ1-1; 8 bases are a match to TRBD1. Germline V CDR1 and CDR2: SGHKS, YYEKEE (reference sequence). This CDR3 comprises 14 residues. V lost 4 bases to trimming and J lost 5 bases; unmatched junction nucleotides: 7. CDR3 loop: CASSQGAGATEAFF. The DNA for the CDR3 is TGTGCCAGCAGCCAGGGGGCTGGGGCGACTGAAGCTTTCTTT.

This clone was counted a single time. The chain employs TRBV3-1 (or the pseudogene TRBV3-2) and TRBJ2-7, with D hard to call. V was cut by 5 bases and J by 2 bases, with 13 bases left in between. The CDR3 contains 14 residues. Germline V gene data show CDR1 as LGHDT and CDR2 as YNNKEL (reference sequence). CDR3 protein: CASSYDSETYEQYF. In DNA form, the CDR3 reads TGTGCCAGCAGCTACGATTCGGAGACCTACGAGCAGTACTTC.

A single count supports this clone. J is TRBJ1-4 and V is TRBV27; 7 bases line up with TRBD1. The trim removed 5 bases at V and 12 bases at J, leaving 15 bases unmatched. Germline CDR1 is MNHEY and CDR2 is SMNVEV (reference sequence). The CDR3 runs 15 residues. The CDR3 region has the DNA TGTGCCAGCAGTCCCTACGACAGGGCCCGAGGGCAACTGTTTTTT. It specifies CASSPYDRARGQLFF.

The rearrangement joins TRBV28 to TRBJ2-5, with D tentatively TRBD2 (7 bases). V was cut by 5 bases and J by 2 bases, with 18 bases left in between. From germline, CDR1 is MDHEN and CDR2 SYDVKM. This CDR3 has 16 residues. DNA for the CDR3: TGTGCCAGCAGTCCCCGTTTGGGGGGGCGGCAAGAGACCCAGTACTTC. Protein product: CASSPRLGGRQETQYF.

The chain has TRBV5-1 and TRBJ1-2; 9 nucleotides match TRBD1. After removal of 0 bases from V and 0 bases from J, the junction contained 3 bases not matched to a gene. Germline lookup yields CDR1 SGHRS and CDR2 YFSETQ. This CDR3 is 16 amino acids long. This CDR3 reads CASSLGTGGSNYGYTF. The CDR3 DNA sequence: TGCGCCAGCAGCTTGGGCACAGGGGGCTCTAACTATGGCTACACCTTC.

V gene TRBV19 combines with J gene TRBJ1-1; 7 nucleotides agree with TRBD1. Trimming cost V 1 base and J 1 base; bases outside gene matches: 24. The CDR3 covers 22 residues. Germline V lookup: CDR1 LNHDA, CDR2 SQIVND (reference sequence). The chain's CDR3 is CASSIVIEGGGAIRLGNTEAFF. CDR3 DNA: TGTGCCAGTAGTATAGTGATAGAAGGAGGGGGCGCGATAAGATTGGGGAACACTGAAGCTTTCTTT.

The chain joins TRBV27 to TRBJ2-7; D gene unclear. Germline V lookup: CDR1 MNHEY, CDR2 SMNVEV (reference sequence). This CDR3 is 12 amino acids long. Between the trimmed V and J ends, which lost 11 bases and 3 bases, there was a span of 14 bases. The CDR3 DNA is TGTGCCCACTACGACCGTTTCTACGAGCAGTACTTC. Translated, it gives CAHYDRFYEQYF.

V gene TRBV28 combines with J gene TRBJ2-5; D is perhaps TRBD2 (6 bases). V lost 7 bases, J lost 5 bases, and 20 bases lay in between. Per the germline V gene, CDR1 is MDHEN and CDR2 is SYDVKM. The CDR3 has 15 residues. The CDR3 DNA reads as TGTGCCAGCACTCGGACCGGGACTGTAGCGGAGACCCAGTACTTC. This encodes CASTRTGTVAETQYF.

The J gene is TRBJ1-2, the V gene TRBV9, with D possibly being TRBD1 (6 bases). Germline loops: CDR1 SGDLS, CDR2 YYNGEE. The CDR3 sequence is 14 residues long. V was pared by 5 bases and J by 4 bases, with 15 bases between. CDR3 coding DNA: TGTGCCAGCAGGCCCGGGACATCGACCTATGGCTACACCTTC. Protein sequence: CASRPGTSTYGYTF.

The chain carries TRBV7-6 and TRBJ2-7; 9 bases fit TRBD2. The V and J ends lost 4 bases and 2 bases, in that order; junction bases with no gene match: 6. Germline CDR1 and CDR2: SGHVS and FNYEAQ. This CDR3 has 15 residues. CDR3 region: CASSSQRGDPYEQYF. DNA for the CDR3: TGTGCCAGCAGCTCCCAGCGGGGGGATCCCTACGAGCAGTACTTC.

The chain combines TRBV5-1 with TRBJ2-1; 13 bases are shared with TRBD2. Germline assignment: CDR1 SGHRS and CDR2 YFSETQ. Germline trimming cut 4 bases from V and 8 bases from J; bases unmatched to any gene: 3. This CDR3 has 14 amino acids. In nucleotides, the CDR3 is TGCGCCAGCAGCCCACTAGCGGGGGGGGATGAGCAGTTCTTC. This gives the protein CASSPLAGGDEQFF. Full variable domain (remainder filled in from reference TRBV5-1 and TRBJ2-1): KAGVTQTPRYLIKTRGQQVTLSCSPISGHRSVSWYQQTPGQGLQFLFEYFSETQRNKGNFPGRFSGRQFSNSRSEMNVSTLELGDSALYLCASSPLAGGDEQFFGPGTRLTVL.

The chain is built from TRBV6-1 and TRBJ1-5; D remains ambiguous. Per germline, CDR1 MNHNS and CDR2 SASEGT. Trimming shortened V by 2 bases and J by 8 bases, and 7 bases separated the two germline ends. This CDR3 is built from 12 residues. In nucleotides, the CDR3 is TGTGCCAGCAGTGAACCCGTAGAGCCCCAGCATTTT. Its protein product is CASSEPVEPQHF.

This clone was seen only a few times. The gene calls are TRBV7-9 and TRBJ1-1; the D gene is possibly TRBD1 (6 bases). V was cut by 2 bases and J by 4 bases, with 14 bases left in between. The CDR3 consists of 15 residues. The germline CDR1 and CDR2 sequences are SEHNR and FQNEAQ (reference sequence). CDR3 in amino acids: CASSLLKGHGTEAFF. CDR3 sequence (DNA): TGTGCCAGCAGCTTATTAAAGGGACACGGCACTGAAGCTTTCTTT.

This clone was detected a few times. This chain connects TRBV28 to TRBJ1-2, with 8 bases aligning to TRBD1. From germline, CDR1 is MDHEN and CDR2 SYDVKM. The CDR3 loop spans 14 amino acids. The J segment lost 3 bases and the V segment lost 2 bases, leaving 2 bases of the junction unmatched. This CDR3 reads CASSLRTGHYGYTF. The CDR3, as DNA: TGTGCCAGCAGTTTACGGACAGGGCACTATGGCTACACCTTC.

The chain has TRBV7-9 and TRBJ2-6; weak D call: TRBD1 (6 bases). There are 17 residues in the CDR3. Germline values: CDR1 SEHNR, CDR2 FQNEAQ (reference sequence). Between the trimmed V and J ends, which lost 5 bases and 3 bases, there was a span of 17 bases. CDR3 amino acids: CASSPPGGGYGANVLTF. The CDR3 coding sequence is TGTGCCAGCAGCCCCCCCGGTGGGGGCTATGGGGCCAACGTCCTGACTTTC.

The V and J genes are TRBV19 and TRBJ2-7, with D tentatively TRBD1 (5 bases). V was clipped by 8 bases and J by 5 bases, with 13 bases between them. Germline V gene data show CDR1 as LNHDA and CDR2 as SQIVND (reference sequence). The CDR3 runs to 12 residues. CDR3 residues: CASLGQGNEQYF. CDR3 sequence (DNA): TGTGCCAGTTTGGGCCAGGGAAACGAGCAGTACTTC.

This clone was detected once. CDR3 sequence (DNA): TGTGCCAGCAGTGAGCTTTTTGGGGCTACGAGAGAAAAACTGTTTTTT. The encoded protein is CASSELFGATREKLFF. The V gene is TRBV6-1, the J gene TRBJ1-4; possible D gene TRBD1, 5 bases. Trimming shortened V by 3 bases and J by 8 bases, and 19 bases separated the two germline ends. The CDR3 is 16 residues long. CDR1 is MNHNS, CDR2 SASEGT, per germline.

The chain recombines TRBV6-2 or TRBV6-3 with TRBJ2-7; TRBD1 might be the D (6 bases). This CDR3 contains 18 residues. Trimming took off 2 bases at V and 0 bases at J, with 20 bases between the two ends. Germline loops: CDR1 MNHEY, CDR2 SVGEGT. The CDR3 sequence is CASSYLRGHGTSSYEQYF. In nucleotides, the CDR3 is TGTGCCAGCAGTTACCTCCGAGGGCATGGGACAAGCTCCTACGAGCAGTACTTC.

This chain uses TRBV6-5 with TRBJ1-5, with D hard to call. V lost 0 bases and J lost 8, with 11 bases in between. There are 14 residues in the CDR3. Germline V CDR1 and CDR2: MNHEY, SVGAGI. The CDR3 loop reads CASSYSWGGEPQHF. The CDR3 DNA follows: TGTGCCAGCAGTTACTCGTGGGGAGGAGAGCCCCAGCATTTT.